A selection of T cell receptor beta chains follows, all from one sample in a study of monozygotic twins with inflammatory bowel disease. Reprocessing the 5' RACE reads, TCRdb reports a single entry for every CDR3 protein and omits DNA. The specimen's table records around 380,000 distinct CDR3 sequences. Sequencing used blood. Source of these receptors: a human donor with ulcerative colitis or Crohn's disease, or a healthy co-twin of an affected twin (not recorded which). CDR3s include the opening cysteine and the closing phenylalanine or tryptophan.

v_gene: TRBV5-1
j_gene: TRBJ2-1
CDR3aa: CASSLGSGGGNEQFF

v_gene: TRBV20-1
j_gene: TRBJ1-6
CDR3aa: CSARDGSSYNSPLHF

v_gene: TRBV28
j_gene: TRBJ2-5
CDR3aa: CASRVAGETQYF

v_gene: TRBV9
j_gene: TRBJ2-5
CDR3aa: CASSVENSEWETQYF

v_gene: TRBV5-7
j_gene: TRBJ2-3
CDR3aa: CASSLDWGRADTQYF

v_gene: TRBV11-2
j_gene: TRBJ2-1
CDR3aa: CASSLVFAQRRRSYNEQFF

v_gene: TRBV7-2
j_gene: TRBJ2-5
CDR3aa: CASSLGASQETQYF

v_gene: TRBV5-1
j_gene: TRBJ2-7
CDR3aa: CASSVAQGGYYEQYF

v_gene: TRBV20-1
j_gene: TRBJ2-7
CDR3aa: CSARDRKAGSSSYEQYF

v_gene: TRBV12-3/TRBV12-4
j_gene: TRBJ2-2
CDR3aa: CASSFAGELFF

v_gene: TRBV20-1
j_gene: TRBJ1-5
CDR3aa: CSATGTPYSNQPQHF

v_gene: TRBV6-5
j_gene: TRBJ1-4
CDR3aa: CASSYPTGGGEKLFF

v_gene: TRBV20-1
j_gene: TRBJ2-3
CDR3aa: CSARPTSGGAVTQYF

v_gene: TRBV5-1
j_gene: TRBJ2-7
CDR3aa: CASSLAGQGGYEQYF

v_gene: TRBV20-1
j_gene: TRBJ2-3
CDR3aa: CSARDPLAGVKDTQYF

v_gene: TRBV5-5
j_gene: TRBJ2-7
CDR3aa: CASSPRLYGGPYEQYF

v_gene: TRBV20-1
j_gene: TRBJ1-1
CDR3aa: CSARVKGTMNTEAFF

v_gene: TRBV25-1
j_gene: TRBJ2-5
CDR3aa: CASSEWGETFEETQYF

v_gene: TRBV20-1
j_gene: TRBJ2-3
CDR3aa: CSAQAAENTDTQYF

v_gene: TRBV5-6
j_gene: TRBJ1-2
CDR3aa: CASSSTRDRGTGYTF

v_gene: TRBV7-9
j_gene: TRBJ1-4
CDR3aa: CASSLEVGEELFF

v_gene: TRBV24-1
j_gene: TRBJ2-1
CDR3aa: CATSAGAGGLNEQFF

v_gene: TRBV5-1
j_gene: TRBJ1-1
CDR3aa: CASSLEVTTVNTEAFF

v_gene: TRBV6-4
j_gene: TRBJ2-2
CDR3aa: CASSSEFHTGELFF

v_gene: TRBV6-2/TRBV6-3
j_gene: TRBJ2-3
CDR3aa: CASSYNRDADTQYF

v_gene: TRBV27
j_gene: TRBJ2-1
CDR3aa: CASRGASGGNEQFF

v_gene: TRBV15
j_gene: TRBJ2-1
CDR3aa: CATSTGSSYNEQFF

v_gene: TRBV4-1
j_gene: TRBJ2-4
CDR3aa: CASSQDDPLAGVAKNIQYF

v_gene: TRBV28
j_gene: TRBJ1-2
CDR3aa: CASSITPGQGYGYTF

v_gene: TRBV9
j_gene: TRBJ2-5
CDR3aa: CASSVAIRDFPYQETQYF

v_gene: TRBV7-2
j_gene: TRBJ2-1
CDR3aa: CASRIGSGGNNEQFF

v_gene: TRBV11-2
j_gene: TRBJ2-5
CDR3aa: CASSLEPAWTGDATQYF

v_gene: TRBV7-2
j_gene: TRBJ2-3
CDR3aa: CASSLLAGSSTDTQYF

v_gene: TRBV20-1
j_gene: TRBJ2-3
CDR3aa: CSASGYSSTDTQYF

v_gene: TRBV5-1
j_gene: TRBJ1-1
CDR3aa: CASSRTGSRDTEAFF

v_gene: TRBV20-1
j_gene: TRBJ2-6
CDR3aa: CSARSSGANVLTF

v_gene: TRBV5-1
j_gene: TRBJ1-1
CDR3aa: CASSLEQGVGTEAFF

v_gene: TRBV14
j_gene: TRBJ2-7
CDR3aa: CASSNSARGYEQYF

v_gene: TRBV7-9
j_gene: TRBJ2-7
CDR3aa: CASSFTAESYEQYF

v_gene: TRBV28
j_gene: TRBJ1-3
CDR3aa: CASSLNPPRANTIYF

v_gene: TRBV6-5
j_gene: TRBJ1-1
CDR3aa: CASSYSIGVDTEAFF

v_gene: TRBV19
j_gene: TRBJ1-1
CDR3aa: CASWTGPNTEAFF

v_gene: TRBV5-1
j_gene: TRBJ1-5
CDR3aa: CASSLLDPLQPQHF

v_gene: TRBV6-5
j_gene: TRBJ2-1
CDR3aa: CASSSSRRAEHSRYNEQFF

v_gene: TRBV29-1
j_gene: TRBJ1-1
CDR3aa: CSVMDRAGTEAFF

v_gene: TRBV20-1
j_gene: TRBJ1-6
CDR3aa: CSASGRTGFNSPLHF

v_gene: TRBV5-4
j_gene: TRBJ2-5
CDR3aa: CASSFWDRGDQETQYF

v_gene: TRBV14
j_gene: TRBJ1-5
CDR3aa: CASSQEGGQGSHQPQHF

v_gene: TRBV7-2
j_gene: TRBJ1-4
CDR3aa: CASSPGAEKLFF

v_gene: TRBV29-1
j_gene: TRBJ1-1
CDR3aa: CSVWLPPKNTEAFF

v_gene: TRBV6-2/TRBV6-3
j_gene: TRBJ2-6
CDR3aa: CASNTQRGGAGANVLTF

v_gene: TRBV29-1
j_gene: TRBJ1-5
CDR3aa: CSVEERGGKPQHF

v_gene: TRBV4-1
j_gene: TRBJ2-7
CDR3aa: CASSELWDGLSEQYF